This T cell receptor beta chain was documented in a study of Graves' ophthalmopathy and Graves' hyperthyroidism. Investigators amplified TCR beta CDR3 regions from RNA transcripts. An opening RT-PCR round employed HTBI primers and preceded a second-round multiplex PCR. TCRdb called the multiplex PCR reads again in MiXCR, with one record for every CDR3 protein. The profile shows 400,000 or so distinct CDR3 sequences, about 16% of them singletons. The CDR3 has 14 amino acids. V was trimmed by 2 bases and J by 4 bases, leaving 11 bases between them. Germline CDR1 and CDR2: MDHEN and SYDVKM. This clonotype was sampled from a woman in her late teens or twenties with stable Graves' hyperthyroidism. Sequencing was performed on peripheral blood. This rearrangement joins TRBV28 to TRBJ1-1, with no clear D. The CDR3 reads CASSLMVVSTEAFF. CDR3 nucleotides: TGTGCCAGCAGTTTAATGGTGGTGAGCACTGAAGCTTTCTTT. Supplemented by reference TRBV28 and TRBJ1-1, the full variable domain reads DVKVTQSSRYLVKRTGEKVFLECVQDMDHENMFWYRQDPGLGLRLIYFSYDVKMKEKGDIPEGYSVSREKKERFSLILESASTNQTSMYLCASSLMVVSTEAFFGQGTRLTVV.